The T cell receptor (beta chain) described here comes from a study of beta chain features in type 1 diabetes. Germline values: CDR1 SGHTA, CDR2 FQGNSA. The CDR3 is 14 residues long. V gave up 6 bases and J gave up 8 bases; unmatched junction bases: 11. cDNA synthesis used the whole RNA isolate, giving expressed TCRB sequences. Only in-frame clones appear in the TCRdb table, and some are missing; sequencing was by immunoSEQ multiplex PCR. The sample shows under 400,000 clones, roughly 21% of them seen only once. This clone was seen a handful of times. This receptor was identified in a woman younger than 30 in good health. Sequencing input: naive CD4+ T cells from blood. The V call is TRBV7-2, the J call TRBJ2-3; 7 bases fit TRBD2. The CDR3 DNA reads as TGTGCCAGCAGTAACGGACTAGGGGTGGGTACGCAGTATTTT. Translating gives CASSNGLGVGTQYF.